The following is a T cell receptor (beta chain) sequence with its context. In its sample, this clonotype was seen many times. Its target antigen remains unknown. No base quality values were provided; no much bigger clone lies one nucleotide off. PBMCs were isolated by Ficoll-Paque density gradient centrifugation. The data were obtained in a study of T-cell memory formation after mild COVID-19 (dated by TCRdb to the early 2020s). A note on the overall study: TCR sequence clusters from the two donors were largely donor specific. In a couple of donors, T-cell clones that expanded and contracted after mild COVID-19 were tracked by sequencing TCRalpha and TCRbeta repertoires over time. The cohort was made up of two young adult volunteers, one female and one male, who were previously healthy. Overall study outcomes, separate from this receptor: Whether the second-wave clones peaking on day 37 were SARS-CoV-2 specific was not confirmed. Contracting CD4+ clones appeared mostly in the CM and EM memory subsets, whereas CD8+ clones were enriched in EMRA. Clones that contracted from day 15 to 85 showed balanced CD4/CD8 phenotypes, whereas a second wave of clones that expanded from day 15 to 37 leaned towards CD4+. Only two mild cases were covered in the study, and larger cohorts including severe cases with pre-infection samples were considered necessary. The detection of some responding clones in pre-infection memory suggests that pre-existing cross-reactive memory T cells joined the SARS-CoV-2 response.

The sequencing machine was an Illumina NovaSeq 6000. cDNA libraries for TCRalpha and TCRbeta were prepared by 5'RACE using constant-segment primers, with sample barcodes and unique molecular identifiers added. RNA was extracted from every sample with Trizol reagent. Library amplification was performed in two PCR steps, and a second sample barcode and Illumina TruSeq adapters were introduced in the second step. The libraries were sequenced on an Illumina NovaSeq using 2 x 150 bp paired-end reads. Regarding the original processing steps: Demultiplexing of reads and collapsing into UMI-guided consensus sequences were performed with migec v1.2.7. With mixcr v2.1.11, UMI consensuses were aligned to TRA and TRB V and J templates and assembled into clonotypes. Clonotypes were classified as expanded or contracted when called significant by both edgeR and NoisET, with noise models trained on biological replicates. For edgeR calls, a false discovery rate-adjusted p below 0.01 and a log2 fold-change threshold of 1 were applied. PCA with hierarchical clustering of max-normalized trajectories of the 1000 most abundant clonotypes was used as exploratory dynamics analysis. Separately sequenced CD4+ and CD8+ repertoires were used to assign the CD4 or CD8 phenotype of responding clones. TCRdb handled the public reads itself, with Q25 trimming in fastp and clone calling in MiXCR, and kept productive beta chains. Rows with a matching CDR3 protein are joined into one entry that keeps the most common DNA and genes. The V and J calls, along with clone size, are taken from TCRdb and not from the paper's own processing. The sample table records approximately 150,000 distinct CDR3 sequences; about 6.1% of these occur just once. Together, the top ten hold about 2% of the sample.

The CDR3 covers 15 residues, taking in both the cysteine and the phenylalanine. Only the CDR3 region is kept as DNA, spanning 45 bases read in frame from base 1. Trimming takes 1 base from V and 2 bases from J, and the germline ends sit 12 bases apart. Sequences SEHNR (CDR1) and FQNEAQ (CDR2) are obtained from the germline V gene (reference sequence). Material for sequencing was PBMCs or a T cell subset sorted from them (not recorded which). The receptor comes from an adult woman who had mild COVID-19 (a few samples of this study predate the infection). The sample titles of this study are shuffled in the database, so cell type and time point are left out; the donor was told from shared clones. The receptor chain draws on TRBV7-9 and TRBJ2-7; the D gene could be TRBD1 or TRBD2, each one agreeing over 6 bases. The CDR3 reads as follows: CASSLGVGGPYEQYF. Read as DNA, the sequence is TGTGCCAGCAGCTTAGGGGTGGGGGGCCCCTACGAGCAGTACTTC.